One sample yielded the 2 T cell receptor beta chains listed below, sequenced in a study of blood T cells in healthy people across ages. Primed by a sample-barcoded 5' primer and a J-beta primer mix, a second PCR proceeded for 7 to 11 cycles. A single record per CDR3 protein comes from TCRdb applying MiXCR to the 5' RACE reads. The sample records 750,000 to 950,000 distinct CDR3 sequences, around 24% being singletons. The same sample was also studied in work on T cells of mothers and their children.

Specimen: blood. The receptors here all came from a boy aged 10-17 years in good health.

This chain joins TRBV20-1 and TRBJ1-1, with a weak D call TRBD1 (6 bases). Germline V gene sequence: CDR1 DFQATT, CDR2 SNEGSKA (reference sequence). The CDR3 is 14 residues long. Trimming removed 0 bases from V and 5 bases from J, with 13 bases in between. The CDR3 sequence is CSARDTEGVTEAFF. The CDR3 DNA reads as TGCAGTGCTAGAGATACGGAGGGGGTGACTGAAGCTTTCTTT.

This clonotype was picked up many times. V usage is TRBV6-1 and J usage is TRBJ2-5; perhaps D is TRBD1 or TRBD2 (5 bases each). The CDR3 runs 13 residues. Trimming took 4 bases from V and 0 from J, leaving 6 bases between them. CDR1 is MNHNS, CDR2 SASEGT, per germline. The CDR3 nucleotides read TGTGCCAGCAGTGGGGGGTACCAAGAGACCCAGTACTTC. This codes for CASSGGYQETQYF.